The source of this T cell receptor beta chain is a study of technical replicates of blood from a few donors. Clones were sequenced by immunoSEQ multiplex PCR, and TCRdb holds only the in-frame ones, with some missing. The sample contains tens of thousands of clones, about 98% of which appear only once. From germline, CDR1 is LNHDA and CDR2 SQIVND (reference sequence). The CDR3 loop spans 15 amino acids. The V segment lost 5 bases and the J segment 4 bases; nucleotides outside the gene matches: 4. The rearrangement uses TRBV19 and TRBJ2-1; 11 positions match TRBD2. The sequencing sample was made of T cells isolated from PBMCs. This TCR came from a human donor in good health. CDR3 nucleotides: TGTGCCAGTAGTTCTAGCGGGAGGCGGTACAATGAGCAGTTCTTC. Translating gives CASSSSGRRYNEQFF.